What follows are 3 T cell receptor beta chains derived from one specimen sequenced in a study of T-cell reconstitution after alpha-beta-depleted transplantation in children. It was with unique molecular identifiers that the TCRbeta library was prepared. TCRdb analysed the PCR reads with MiXCR anew, one entry per CDR3 protein. The data contain hundreds of thousands of distinct CDR3 sequences, roughly 15% of them singletons. The starting material was PBMCs from the stem cell graft donor, obtained from the stem cell graft. The receptors derive from a human donor who donated a stem cell graft to a child with acute myeloid leukemia.

This clonotype was recorded many times. The gene calls are TRBV29-1 and TRBJ1-1, with 10 positions matching TRBD1. Trimming at V came to 6 bases and at J to 4 bases, leaving 8 bases not matched to a gene. Germline V gene data show CDR1 as SQVTM and CDR2 as ANQGSEA. CDR3 length equals 14 residues. DNA of the CDR3: TGCAGCGTCCGGACAGGGGGTTCTGGCACTGAAGCTTTCTTT. It specifies CSVRTGGSGTEAFF.

This clonotype came up a few times. The chain has TRBV6-1 and TRBJ1-6, with no clear D. Trimming removed 6 bases from V and 12 bases from J, with 15 bases in between. The length of the CDR3 is 13 residues. The V gene's germline CDR1 is MNHNS and CDR2 SASEGT. The CDR3 region has the DNA TGTGCCAGCAGAAGAGCAGTTTCGGAACCCCTCCACTTT. It specifies CASRRAVSEPLHF.

The sample holds many counts of this clonotype. The chain has TRBV7-9 and TRBJ1-2; unclear D gene. This CDR3 has 13 residues. V lost 5 bases, J lost 4 bases, and 11 bases lay in between. Germline V gene lookup returns CDR1 SEHNR and CDR2 FQNEAQ (reference sequence). The CDR3 protein is CASSDVPPYGYTF. CDR3 sequence (DNA): TGTGCCAGCAGCGACGTTCCCCCCTATGGCTACACCTTC.